This TCR beta chain originates from a study of blood T cell repertoires in COVID-19 (dated by TCRdb to about 2020). For the wider study: Samples from collaborators originated in the United States, Italy and Spain and spanned both the acute and convalescent phases of COVID-19. Samples came from the ongoing ImmuneRACE study (first 160 participants) plus 1,254 subjects from 6 global collaborators. The repertoires were released in a freely available public database intended as a resource for research on the immune response to SARS-CoV-2. The sample metadata nearly always contained a de-identified subject ID, COVID-19 status, age in years and sex. Where available, HLA class I and class II types were taken from metadata supplied by the sample provider and were not determined by assay-based typing. The material from the prospective study consisted of cDNA or gDNA derived from T cells, B-cell-depleted T cells, or PBMCs. Deeply sampled blood TCRbeta repertoires from subjects exposed to, actively infected with, or recovered from COVID-19 were included in the dataset.

A remark on this clone: Its antigen is currently not known. No base quality values were provided; no much bigger clone lies one nucleotide off.

The CDR3 goes from the cysteine to the phenylalanine over 16 residues. Here the CDR3 DNA is all that survives: 48 bases in frame from base 1. Relative to germline, V is 1 base shorter and J is 1 base shorter, with 11 bases between their ends. The germline V gene sets CDR1 to SGHRS and CDR2 to YFSETQ. The collaborating institutions used their own protocols to collect whole blood in K2EDTA tubes. For TCRbeta analysis, collaborators shipped samples as frozen whole blood, isolated PBMCs, or DNA extracted from either of those sample types. What the work shows at the level of the full study, not this receptor alone: The quantity of clinical and demographic metadata differed by source and by participant and was supplied without curation.

TCRbeta CDR3 regions were amplified from genomic DNA by means of the immunoSEQ Assay, a bias-controlled multiplex PCR. Concerning the study's data processing: Nucleated cell counts per sample were estimated from amplification of reference gene primers within the assay. To quantify the absolute abundance of each unique TCRbeta CDR3 rearrangement, sequence reads were collapsed and filtered. For each sample, productive Simpson clonality was calculated as the square root of Simpson's diversity index across productive rearrangements. The clones in this table, taken by TCRdb from immuneACCESS, are in-frame only. Not every clone is retained; where verified, under half of the shortfall comes from an unresolved V gene, and the cause of the rest is unknown. The D gene and trimming were derived from the DNA, and the V and J assignments and clone size from that table. Across this sample there are hundreds of thousands of clones, with almost 90% seen only once. The top ten hold under 1.5% of the sample.

This TCR came from a man older than 75 with acute or convalescent COVID-19. The chain was built from TRBV5-1 and TRBJ2-2; confidence is insufficient to name the D gene. The specimen sequenced was peripheral blood. The CDR3 protein: CASSLIGPWNTGELFF. The nucleotide sequence reads TGCGCCAGCAGCTTGATTGGGCCCTGGAACACCGGGGAGCTGTTTTTT.